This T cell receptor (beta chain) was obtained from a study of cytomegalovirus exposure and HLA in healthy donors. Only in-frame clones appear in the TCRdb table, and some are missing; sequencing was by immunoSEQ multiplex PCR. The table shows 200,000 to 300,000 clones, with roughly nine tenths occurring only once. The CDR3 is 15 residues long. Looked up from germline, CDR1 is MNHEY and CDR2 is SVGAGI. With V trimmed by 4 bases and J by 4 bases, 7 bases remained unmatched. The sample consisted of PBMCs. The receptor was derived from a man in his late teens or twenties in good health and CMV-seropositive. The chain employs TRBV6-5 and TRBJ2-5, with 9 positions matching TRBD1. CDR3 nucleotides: TGTGCCAGCAGTTCCCGGACAGGGGTGTTAGAGACCCAGTACTTC. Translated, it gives CASSSRTGVLETQYF.